A single sample gave rise to the 25 T cell receptor beta chains below, sequenced in a study of T cells after yellow fever vaccination. Using its own MiXCR run on the 5' RACE reads, TCRdb lists one record per CDR3 protein. The table shows 500,000 to 650,000 distinct CDR3 sequences, with roughly a sixth occurring only once. The sample consisted of PBMCs, taken around 5 days after the first yellow fever vaccination. The receptors shown here come from a young man who received the YFV17D yellow fever vaccine.

The chain employs TRBV4-1 and TRBJ1-3; D is uncertain. This CDR3 is 15 amino acids long. Germline CDR1 and CDR2: MGHRA and YSYEKL. Trimming stripped 0 bases from V and 2 bases from J, with 8 bases between. The CDR3 region is CASSQEGGTGNTIYF. Here the CDR3 DNA reads TGCGCCAGCAGCCAAGAAGGAGGGACTGGAAACACCATATATTTT.

The chain has TRBV7-2 and TRBJ2-5; 7 positions agree with TRBD2. Losses at the gene ends were 5 bases for V and 0 bases for J; bases not matched to a gene: 6. CDR1 SGHTA and CDR2 FQGNSA come from the germline V gene. The CDR3 consists of 15 residues. The CDR3 reads CASSRVGGYQETQYF. CDR3 coding DNA: TGTGCCAGCAGCCGAGTGGGGGGGTACCAAGAGACCCAGTACTTC.

The V call is TRBV9, the J call TRBJ2-2; a weak D match, TRBD2 (5 bases). The CDR3 covers 16 residues. V was pared by 1 base and J by 2 bases, with 12 bases between. CDR1 is SGDLS, CDR2 YYNGEE, per germline. The CDR3: CASSVSPGLNTGELFF. The DNA of the CDR3 is TGTGCCAGCAGCGTATCACCGGGGTTAAACACCGGGGAGCTGTTTTTT.

This chain connects TRBV7-2 to TRBJ2-7; 7 positions match TRBD1. The CDR3 totals 15 residues. J lost 2 bases, V lost 3 bases, and 7 bases had no gene match. The germline CDR1 and CDR2 sequences are SGHTA and FQGNSA. The CDR3 protein is CASSLSGTATYEQYV. The CDR3 DNA reads as TGTGCCAGCAGCTTGTCCGGGACAGCAACCTACGAGCAGTACGTC.

V gene TRBV6-2 or TRBV6-3 combines with J gene TRBJ2-2; maybe TRBD2 (5 bases). Trimming pared 2 bases from V and 7 bases from J, leaving 8 bases between. This CDR3 is built from 13 residues. Per germline, CDR1 MNHEY and CDR2 SVGEGT. CDR3 DNA: TGTGCCAGCAGTTACGGACTCTACGGGGAGCTGTTTTTT. Protein product: CASSYGLYGELFF.

V usage is TRBV6-1 and J usage is TRBJ1-2; TRBD1 might be the D (5 bases). V lost 2 bases and J lost 2, with 15 bases in between. Germline V gives CDR1 MNHNS, CDR2 SASEGT. This CDR3 region has 16 residues. The CDR3 spells CASSERAGPSNYGYTF. DNA of the CDR3: TGTGCCAGCAGTGAACGGGCAGGGCCGAGCAACTATGGCTACACCTTC.

This clonotype was seen a few times. The rearrangement links TRBV7-8 to TRBJ2-6, with 7 bases that match TRBD1. The CDR3 runs to 18 residues. Germline values: CDR1 SGHVS, CDR2 FQNEAQ. With V trimmed by 2 bases and J by 3 bases, 10 bases remained unmatched. The CDR3 region has the DNA TGTGCCAGCAGCTTAAGGCAGGGGGTCTTCCTTGGGGCCAACGTCCTGACTTTC. Its translation: CASSLRQGVFLGANVLTF.

The rearrangement links TRBV4-1 to TRBJ2-1, with TRBD1 matching 8 bases. With 4 bases clipped from V and 3 bases from J, the junction kept 8 bases outside the gene matches. CDR3 size: 16 residues. Germline values: CDR1 MGHRA, CDR2 YSYEKL. CDR3 loop: CASSLRQGTLYNEQFF. The CDR3 DNA sequence: TGCGCCAGCAGCCTGCGACAGGGGACGCTCTACAATGAGCAGTTCTTC.

This clonotype has a handful of counts. The chain combines TRBV5-6 with TRBJ2-7, with 7 positions matching TRBD1. The CDR3 sequence is 15 residues long. With 3 bases clipped from V and 4 bases from J, the junction kept 10 bases outside the gene matches. Per the germline V gene, CDR1 is SGHDT and CDR2 is YYEEEE. The CDR3 sequence: CASSSSTGILYEQYF. In DNA, the CDR3 is TGTGCCAGCAGCTCCTCGACAGGGATCTTGTACGAGCAGTACTTC.

The chain has TRBV7-9 and TRBJ1-5; D remains unclear. V lost 3 bases and J 2 bases, leaving 8 bases between the germline ends. The V gene's germline CDR1 is SEHNR and CDR2 FQNEAQ (reference sequence). This CDR3 is built from 14 residues. CDR3 amino acids: CASSFGIGNQPQHF. The CDR3 DNA reads as TGTGCCAGCAGCTTTGGAATCGGCAATCAGCCCCAGCATTTT.

This sequence joins TRBV6-1 and TRBJ1-3; TRBD1 matches 9 bases. The CDR3 spans 16 residues. V lost 11 bases to trimming and J lost 0 bases; unmatched junction nucleotides: 11. Germline-derived CDR1 and CDR2 are MNHNS and SASEGT. The CDR3 spells CAGGTGGSPSGNTIYF. DNA of the CDR3: TGTGCCGGGGGTACAGGGGGCTCCCCCTCTGGAAACACCATATATTTT.

The chain joins TRBV15 to TRBJ1-1; D uncertain. Per germline, CDR1 LNHNV and CDR2 YYDKDF (reference sequence). This CDR3 is built from 11 residues. V lost 6 bases and J lost 6, with 8 bases in between. CDR3 DNA: TGTGCCACCAGACCCTCCCCTGAAGCTTTCTTT. Protein product: CATRPSPEAFF.

The sample holds a few counts of this clonotype. The J gene is TRBJ1-5, the V gene TRBV12-3 or TRBV12-4, with 11 bases aligning to TRBD1. V was clipped by 7 bases and J by 6 bases; unmatched bases: 8. This CDR3 is built from 15 residues. The CDR3 reads CASNPGQGVSQPQHF. The CDR3 DNA sequence: TGTGCCAGCAACCCGGGACAGGGGGTTTCTCAGCCCCAGCATTTT.

This clonotype was found a few times. The J gene is TRBJ1-3, the V gene TRBV7-4; no reliable D call. The CDR3 contains 14 residues. The V end lost 1 base, the J end lost 7 bases, and 11 bases lay between the germline ends. Germline CDR1 is SGHVT and CDR2 is SQSDAQ. CDR3: CASSLGLGTNTIYF. The CDR3 coding sequence is TGTGCCAGCAGCTTAGGTCTGGGTACTAACACCATATATTTT.

This clonotype was picked up a small number of times. The rearrangement links TRBV6-2 or TRBV6-3 to TRBJ2-7; the match to TRBD1 covers 7 bases. CDR3 length equals 13 residues. Germline V gives CDR1 MNHEY, CDR2 SVGEGT. J gave up 3 bases and V 6 bases, and 5 bases lay outside the gene matches. As DNA, the CDR3 is TGTGCCAGCAGACACCGACAGGGCTACGAGCAGTACGTC. It codes for CASRHRQGYEQYV.

This clonotype was picked up a small number of times. J is TRBJ2-3 and V is TRBV10-3; 11 positions agree with TRBD2. Trimming cost V 3 bases and J 6 bases; bases outside gene matches: 8. Germline V lookup: CDR1 ENHRY, CDR2 SYGVKD. This CDR3 region has 16 residues. The CDR3 reads CAISDSVAGGPDTQYF. The DNA of the CDR3 is TGTGCCATCAGTGATTCAGTAGCGGGGGGGCCGGATACGCAGTATTTT.

The chain couples TRBV6-2 or TRBV6-3 to TRBJ2-1; TRBD1 matches at 9 bases. This CDR3 region has 13 residues. Germline CDR1 reads MNHEY; CDR2 reads SVGEGT. V shed 4 bases, J shed 7 bases, and the junction held 2 bases outside the gene matches. CDR3 sequence reads: CASSWDRDNEQFF. CDR3 nucleotide sequence: TGTGCCAGCAGTTGGGACAGGGATAATGAGCAGTTCTTC.

This chain connects TRBV15 to TRBJ2-1, with D possibly matching TRBD2 (6 bases). The CDR3 spans 11 residues. Trimming took 8 bases from V and 6 from J, leaving 8 bases between them. Germline lookup yields CDR1 LNHNV and CDR2 YYDKDF (reference sequence). CDR3: CATLGGNEQFF. The CDR3 region has the DNA TGTGCCACCTTGGGGGGCAATGAGCAGTTCTTC.

CDR3 residues: CAWSVSGTGELFF. The CDR3 nucleotides are TGTGCCTGGAGTGTGTCGGGGACCGGGGAGCTGTTTTTT. This chain links TRBV30 with TRBJ2-2; a possible D gene is TRBD2 (5 bases). From germline, CDR1 is GTSNPN and CDR2 SVGIG (reference sequence). CDR3 length: 13 amino acids. The ends were cut back, 0 bases at V and 5 bases at J, with 7 bases in the middle.

This clonotype was picked up a small number of times. The chain is built from TRBV4-3 and TRBJ2-1; D is undetermined. This CDR3 has 15 residues. Germline V lookup: CDR1 LGHNA, CDR2 YSLEER. V was shortened by 1 base and J by 0 bases, with 7 bases between the two germline ends. CDR3 DNA sequence: TGCGCCAGCAGCCAAGGACTCCACTCCTACAATGAGCAGTTCTTC. Protein sequence: CASSQGLHSYNEQFF.

Many counts were recorded for this clonotype. The chain carries TRBV12-3 or TRBV12-4 and TRBJ1-1, with D possibly being TRBD1 (5 bases). Trimming pared 8 bases from V and 7 bases from J, leaving 14 bases between. CDR3 length: 12 amino acids. In nucleotides, the CDR3 is TGTGCCAGCGGTCAGGGAAAGGGTGAAGCTTTCTTT. This codes for CASGQGKGEAFF.

Only a few counts were recorded for this clonotype. V is TRBV3-1 and J is TRBJ2-5; 10 nucleotides match TRBD2. V lost 7 bases and J lost 6; bases outside the gene matches: 8. The germline CDR1 and CDR2 sequences are LGHDT and YNNKEL (reference sequence). The CDR3 has 14 amino acids. In DNA form, the CDR3 reads TGTGCCAGCACCCGATCTAGCGGGGGAAAGACCCAGTACTTC. Translation: CASTRSSGGKTQYF.

The chain has TRBV7-8 and TRBJ1-5; TRBD1 is a possible D gene (6 bases). The V end lost 1 base, the J end lost 4 bases, and 11 bases lay between the germline ends. Germline V gene lookup returns CDR1 SGHVS and CDR2 FQNEAQ. The CDR3 consists of 15 residues. The CDR3 DNA reads TGTGCCAGCAGCTTAGAAGGACAGAATAATCAGCCCCAGCATTTT. This sequence encodes CASSLEGQNNQPQHF. Filled out from reference TRBV7-8 and TRBJ1-5, the complete variable domain reads GAGVSQSPRYKVAKRGQDVALRCDPISGHVSLFWYQQALGQGPEFLTYFQNEAQLDKSGLPSDRFFAERPEGSVSTLKIQRTQQEDSAVYLCASSLEGQNNQPQHFGDGTRLSIL.

This chain joins TRBV6-1 and TRBJ2-1, with 7 bases that match TRBD1. CDR3 size: 14 residues. V lost 7 bases to trimming and J lost 2 bases; unmatched junction nucleotides: 5. Per the germline V gene, CDR1 is MNHNS and CDR2 is SASEGT. CDR3 sequence (DNA): TGTGCCAGCACCTCGCAGGGGGCCTACAATGAGCAGTTCTTC. It specifies CASTSQGAYNEQFF.

This clonotype was seen a handful of times. The gene calls are TRBV20-1 and TRBJ1-4; no reliable D call. The CDR3 consists of 13 residues. CDR1 and CDR2 (germline): DFQATT, SNEGSKA (reference sequence). The V gene lost 6 bases and the J gene lost 11 bases, with 19 bases spanning the gap. The chain's CDR3 is CSAPAPGQGKLFF. For the CDR3, the DNA is TGCAGTGCCCCGGCTCCGGGCCAAGGCAAACTGTTTTTT.